This T cell receptor (beta chain) was retrieved from a study of glioma-infiltrating T cells. This clonotype was seen ten or more times. Germline CDR1 reads SGHTA; CDR2 reads FQGNSA. The CDR3 runs to 13 residues. V was shortened by 2 bases and J by 1 base, with 5 bases between the two germline ends. TCR alpha and beta CDR3 regions were amplified from RNA using iRepertoire nested multiplex PCR. Input was roughly 100-450 ng of tissue mRNA or PBMC total RNA. TCRdb reprocessed the multiplex PCR reads with MiXCR, giving one entry per CDR3 protein. The table includes fewer than 500,000 distinct CDR3 sequences, around 45% detected once.

This rearrangement joins TRBV7-2 to TRBJ1-1; no firm D call. Sequenced material: glioma tissue, nonneoplastic brain tissue, or PBMCs (not recorded which). The clonotype originates from a human donor with low-grade glioma or glioblastoma, undergoing nonglioma brain surgery, or in good health (not recorded which). The CDR3 here is CASSLQPNTEAFF. CDR3 nucleotide sequence: TGTGCCAGCAGCTTACAACCGAACACTGAAGCTTTCTTT.